A single sample gave rise to the 26 T cell receptor beta chains below, sequenced in a study of sequential checkpoint blockade in melanoma. Treatment here: randomized to nivolumab then ipilimumab (arm A) or the reverse (arm B). Produced via immunoSEQ multiplex PCR; TCRdb's table is partial and in-frame only. The sample carries some 11,000 clones, around 74% recorded once. The sample here was CD8+ T cells sorted from blood (inferred from file names), taken from a patient given nivolumab and ipilimumab in sequence. These receptors originate from a human donor with melanoma.

The chain combines TRBV6-1 with TRBJ2-7; 7 bases line up with TRBD1. Germline values: CDR1 MNHNS, CDR2 SASEGT. J lost 0 bases, V lost 3 bases, and 5 bases had no gene match. The CDR3 covers 15 residues. CDR3 nucleotide sequence: TGTGCCAGCAGTGACGGACAGGCGAGCTCCTACGAGCAGTACTTC. It codes for CASSDGQASSYEQYF.

The J gene is TRBJ2-2, the V gene TRBV4-3, with 10 bases identical to TRBD2. V trimming: 0 bases; J trimming: 6 bases; junction bases outside the gene matches: 7. Looked up from germline, CDR1 is LGHNA and CDR2 is YSLEER. The CDR3 length is 17 residues. Written as DNA, the CDR3 is TGCGCCAGCAGCCAAGAGGCGCTAGCGGGAGCGGCCGGGGAGCTGTTTTTT. Protein product: CASSQEALAGAAGELFF.

This clone has just a few counts. The V and J genes are TRBV1 and TRBJ2-2; TRBD1, the table's D call, was not compared with the DNA. TRBV1 is a pseudogene segment. The CDR3 is made up of 17 amino acids. CDR3 amino acids: CTSSQARGTEDTGELFF. The CDR3 coding sequence is TGCACCAGCAGCCAAGCCCGGGGGACAGAGGACACCGGGGAGCTGTTTTTT.

This clone was found a few times. The chain carries TRBV7-9 and TRBJ2-1, with D uncertain. Germline V gene sequence: CDR1 SEHNR, CDR2 FQNEAQ (reference sequence). V was trimmed by 1 base and J by 5 bases, leaving 6 bases between them. CDR3 length: 13 residues. CDR3 in amino acids: CASSLVRHNEQFF. The DNA of the CDR3 is TGTGCCAGCAGCTTAGTCAGGCACAATGAGCAGTTCTTC.

The sample holds a few counts of this clone. This chain links TRBV6-4 with TRBJ2-2; 7 positions match TRBD1. The CDR3 loop spans 14 amino acids. V lost 3 bases and J lost 2; bases outside the gene matches: 0. Per the germline V gene, CDR1 is MRHNA and CDR2 is SNTAGT. The CDR3 here is CASSEGGNTGELFF. The CDR3 DNA reads TGTGCCAGCAGTGAAGGGGGCAACACCGGGGAGCTGTTTTTT.

The chain has TRBV6-4 and TRBJ2-1; D perhaps matches TRBD1 (5 bases). Trimming stripped 3 bases from V and 4 bases from J, with 10 bases between. The CDR3 contains 14 residues. CDR1 MRHNA and CDR2 SNTAGT come from the germline V gene. CDR3: CASSETAQYNEQFF. CDR3 nucleotide sequence: TGTGCCAGCAGTGAGACAGCCCAGTACAATGAGCAGTTCTTC.

The chain has TRBV5-6 and TRBJ2-7; 9 nucleotides agree with TRBD2. This CDR3 is 15 amino acids long. Germline values: CDR1 SGHDT, CDR2 YYEEEE. V dropped 0 bases and J dropped 5; count of bases not matched to a gene: 6. The CDR3 DNA sequence: TGTGCCAGCAGCTTGGTTAGCGGGAGTAGAGACGAGCAGTACTTC. Translating gives CASSLVSGSRDEQYF.

J is TRBJ2-3 and V is TRBV30; weak D call: TRBD1 (6 bases). V was clipped by 3 bases and J by 8 bases, with 15 bases between them. CDR3 length: 13 residues. From germline, CDR1 is GTSNPN and CDR2 SVGIG (reference sequence). CDR3 sequence (DNA): TGTGCCTGGAGGGGCAGGGGAGAGGCTACGCAGTATTTT. This sequence encodes CAWRGRGEATQYF.

This sequence joins TRBV5-1 and TRBJ1-1; maybe TRBD1 (6 bases). Germline V gene lookup returns CDR1 SGHRS and CDR2 YFSETQ. The V and J ends lost 0 bases and 1 base respectively, with 13 bases between them. This CDR3 contains 16 residues. The CDR3 DNA follows: TGCGCCAGCAGCTTGGACAGGGATCGAGGGAACACTGAAGCTTTCTTT. This translates into CASSLDRDRGNTEAFF.

The chain links TRBV2 to TRBJ2-7; TRBD1 might be the D (6 bases). The CDR3 loop spans 13 amino acids. Looked up from germline, CDR1 is SNHLY and CDR2 is FYNNEI. V was trimmed by 10 bases and J by 0 bases, leaving 13 bases between them. The CDR3 DNA is TGTGCCACCCGAACAGGGCTCTCCTACGAGCAGTACTTC. Amino acids: CATRTGLSYEQYF.

The rearrangement uses TRBV27 and TRBJ2-3; 9 bases are shared with TRBD2. J was trimmed by 6 bases and V by 2 bases; bases with no gene match: 6. This CDR3 region has 15 residues. In germline, CDR1 is MNHEY, CDR2 SMNVEV (reference sequence). This CDR3 is CASSLTREGDDTQYF. CDR3 sequence (DNA): TGTGCCAGCAGTTTAACGCGGGAGGGTGACGATACGCAGTATTTT.

The chain has TRBV2 and TRBJ2-1, with a weak D call TRBD2 (6 bases). The V gene's germline CDR1 is SNHLY and CDR2 FYNNEI. The CDR3 totals 14 residues. Trimming cost V 4 bases and J 7 bases, with 14 bases left between them. The CDR3 region is CASSVGGRINEQFF. DNA for the CDR3: TGTGCCAGCAGTGTGGGTGGGAGGATTAATGAGCAGTTCTTC.

This clone was recorded a few times. The chain carries TRBV9 and TRBJ2-2; D is ambiguous. The germline V gene has CDR1 SGDLS and CDR2 YYNGEE. V lost 0 bases, J lost 2 bases, and 11 bases lay in between. This CDR3 has 16 amino acids. Here the CDR3 DNA reads TGTGCCAGCAGCGTAGGCCCAGGCCCAAACACCGGGGAGCTGTTTTTT. Translated, it gives CASSVGPGPNTGELFF.

This clone appeared once. The chain employs TRBV27 and TRBJ1-2; TRBD1 is a possible D gene (5 bases). V gave up 5 bases and J gave up 4 bases, with 17 bases separating them. Germline assignment: CDR1 MNHEY and CDR2 SMNVEV (reference sequence). CDR3 length: 15 amino acids. CDR3 DNA sequence: TGTGCCAGCAGTCCCCGGGAGGGGCGGGTCTATGGCTACACCTTC. Translated: CASSPREGRVYGYTF.

This clone was observed once. The rearrangement joins TRBV27 to TRBJ2-1; the match to TRBD2 covers 8 bases. The CDR3 is 15 residues long. Germline-derived CDR1 and CDR2 are MNHEY and SMNVEV (reference sequence). Trimming removed 5 bases from V and 4 bases from J; junction bases left unmatched: 7. In DNA form, the CDR3 reads TGTGCCAGCAGTAAGGAAGCGGGGGTTTACAATGAGCAGTTCTTC. Its protein product is CASSKEAGVYNEQFF.

The J gene is TRBJ2-7, the V gene TRBV28; no clear D gene. V was shortened by 5 bases and J by 3 bases, with 20 bases between the two germline ends. The CDR3 runs to 16 residues. In germline, CDR1 is MDHEN, CDR2 SYDVKM. In nucleotides, the CDR3 is TGTGCCAGCAGTATGGGTCAGACACTTTATTACTACGAGCAGTACTTC. Amino acid sequence: CASSMGQTLYYYEQYF.

In its sample, this clone was seen a few times. The chain employs TRBV14 and TRBJ2-5; 9 nucleotides align to TRBD1. The CDR3 sequence is 17 residues long. V was pared by 1 base and J by 5 bases, with 11 bases of the junction left unmatched. Germline assignment: CDR1 SGHDN and CDR2 FVKESK. CDR3 nucleotide sequence: TGTGCCAGCAGCCAAGGTGTCGTGACAGGGGGTTTGGAGACCCAGTACTTC. Amino acids: CASSQGVVTGGLETQYF.

The chain has TRBV6-4 and TRBJ2-2; 11 nucleotides agree with TRBD2. V gave up 0 bases and J gave up 7 bases; unmatched junction bases: 19. The CDR3 sequence is 21 residues long. Germline-derived CDR1 and CDR2 are MRHNA and SNTAGT. In nucleotides, the CDR3 is TGTGCCAGCAGTGACTCGATTGGGTCGTTGACTAGCGGGATCAAAGGCGGGGAGCTGTTTTTT. Protein sequence: CASSDSIGSLTSGIKGGELFF.

The V and J genes are TRBV30 and TRBJ2-7; TRBD2 is a possible D gene (5 bases). The CDR3 is made up of 14 amino acids. The germline V gene has CDR1 GTSNPN and CDR2 SVGIG (reference sequence). The germline V and J ends were trimmed by 1 base and 5 bases, with 15 bases remaining between them. As DNA, the CDR3 is TGTGCCTGGAGTGCTGGACCCCCAGCGGACGAGCAGTACTTC. Translated, it gives CAWSAGPPADEQYF. Supplemented by reference TRBV30 and TRBJ2-7, the full variable domain reads SQTIHQWPATLVQPVGSPLSLECTVEGTSNPNLYWYRQAAGRGLQLLFYSVGIGQISSEVPQNLSASRPQDRQFILSSKKLLLSDSGFYLCAWSAGPPADEQYFGPGTRLTVT.

The chain links TRBV28 to TRBJ2-7, with TRBD2 matching over 12 bases. Trimming removed 4 bases from V and 7 bases from J; junction bases left unmatched: 11. CDR1 and CDR2 (germline): MDHEN, SYDVKM. The CDR3 has 16 residues. CDR3 sequence reads: CASSSIFFGLAGEQYF. The CDR3 DNA follows: TGTGCCAGCAGTTCAATCTTTTTTGGACTAGCGGGGGAGCAGTACTTC.

V and J are TRBV13 and TRBJ2-3, with D tentatively TRBD2 (6 bases). Germline V CDR1 and CDR2: PRHDT, FYEKMQ (reference sequence). The CDR3 sequence is 17 residues long. With 4 bases removed from V and 0 bases from J, the gap between germline ends came to 17 bases. CDR3 in amino acids: CASSSQVGGSSTDTQYF. The CDR3 DNA sequence: TGTGCCAGCAGCTCGCAGGTGGGGGGATCTAGCACAGATACGCAGTATTTT. Combining the CDR3 with reference TRBV13 and TRBJ2-3 gives the whole variable domain AAGVIQSPRHLIKEKRETATLKCYPIPRHDTVYWYQQGPGQDPQFLISFYEKMQSDKGSIPDRFSAQQFSDYHSELNMSSLELGDSALYFCASSSQVGGSSTDTQYFGPGTRLTVL.

The V gene is TRBV15, the J gene TRBJ1-2, with unresolved D. Looked up from germline, CDR1 is LNHNV and CDR2 is YYDKDF (reference sequence). V was clipped by 5 bases and J by 1 base, with 14 bases between them. The CDR3 runs to 15 residues. As DNA, the CDR3 is TGTGCCACCAGCTACCCTTCGACGGGTAACTATGGCTACACCTTC. Protein: CATSYPSTGNYGYTF.

The rearrangement joins TRBV4-1 to TRBJ1-1, with D possibly being TRBD1 (5 bases). The CDR3 extends over 15 amino acids. Trimming removed 1 base at V and 0 bases at J, with 9 bases between. The germline V gene has CDR1 MGHRA and CDR2 YSYEKL. In DNA form, the CDR3 reads TGCGCCAGCAGCCAAGCTTGGACAATGAACACTGAAGCTTTCTTT. It translates to CASSQAWTMNTEAFF.

The V and J genes are TRBV9 and TRBJ2-7; 10 bases map to TRBD2. V was clipped by 3 bases and J by 6 bases; unmatched bases: 6. The CDR3 sequence is 14 residues long. Germline CDR1 reads SGDLS; CDR2 reads YYNGEE. Here the CDR3 DNA reads TGTGCCAGCAGCGCTAGCGGGAGCGGGGGCGAGCAGTACTTC. Translated: CASSASGSGGEQYF.

This clone was recorded a few times. The chain combines TRBV5-1 with TRBJ2-7; a possible D gene is TRBD1 (6 bases). The CDR3 runs to 14 residues. The V end was cut by 2 bases, the J end by 2 bases, with 11 bases between. The germline V gene encodes CDR1 SGHRS and CDR2 YFSETQ. This chain's CDR3 is CASSLWGLPYEQYF. CDR3 in DNA: TGCGCCAGCAGCTTATGGGGGCTGCCCTACGAGCAGTACTTC.

J is TRBJ1-5 and V is TRBV19; 8 bases line up with TRBD1. The V segment lost 6 bases and the J segment 1 base; nucleotides outside the gene matches: 5. CDR3 length: 15 residues. Per the germline V gene, CDR1 is LNHDA and CDR2 is SQIVND (reference sequence). CDR3 residues: CASRQGAGSNQPQHF. CDR3 in DNA: TGTGCCAGTAGGCAGGGGGCAGGGAGCAATCAGCCCCAGCATTTT.